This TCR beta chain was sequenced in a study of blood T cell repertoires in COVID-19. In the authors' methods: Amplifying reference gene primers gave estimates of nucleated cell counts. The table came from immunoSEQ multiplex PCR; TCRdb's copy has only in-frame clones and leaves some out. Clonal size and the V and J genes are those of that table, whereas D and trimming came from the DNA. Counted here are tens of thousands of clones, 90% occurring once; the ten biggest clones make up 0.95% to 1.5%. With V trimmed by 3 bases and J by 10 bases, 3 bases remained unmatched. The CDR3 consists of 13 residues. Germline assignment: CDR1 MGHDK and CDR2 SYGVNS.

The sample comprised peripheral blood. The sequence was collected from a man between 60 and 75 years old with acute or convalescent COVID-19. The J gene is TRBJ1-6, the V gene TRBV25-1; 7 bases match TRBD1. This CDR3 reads CASSETGRSPLHF. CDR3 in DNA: TGTGCCAGCAGTGAGACAGGGCGGTCACCCCTCCACTTT.